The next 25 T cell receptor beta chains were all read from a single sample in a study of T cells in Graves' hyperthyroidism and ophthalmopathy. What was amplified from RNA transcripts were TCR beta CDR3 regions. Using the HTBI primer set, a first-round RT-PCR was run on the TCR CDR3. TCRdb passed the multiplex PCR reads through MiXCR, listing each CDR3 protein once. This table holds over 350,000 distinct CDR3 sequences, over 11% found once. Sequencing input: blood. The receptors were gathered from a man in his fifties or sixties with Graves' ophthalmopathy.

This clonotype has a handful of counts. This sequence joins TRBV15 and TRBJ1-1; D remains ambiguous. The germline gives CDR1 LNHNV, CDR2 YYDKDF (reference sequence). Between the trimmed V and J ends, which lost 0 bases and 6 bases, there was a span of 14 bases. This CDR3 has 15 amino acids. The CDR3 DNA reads TGTGCCACCAGCAGAGATCTCAGCATGACTCCTGAAGCTTTCTTT. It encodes CATSRDLSMTPEAFF.

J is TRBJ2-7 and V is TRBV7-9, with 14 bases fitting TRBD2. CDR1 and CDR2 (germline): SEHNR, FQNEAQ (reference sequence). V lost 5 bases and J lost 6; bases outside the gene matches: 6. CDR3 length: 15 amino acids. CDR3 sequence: CASSKTSGRAAEQYF. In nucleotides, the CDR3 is TGTGCCAGCAGCAAGACTAGCGGGAGGGCCGCCGAGCAGTACTTC.

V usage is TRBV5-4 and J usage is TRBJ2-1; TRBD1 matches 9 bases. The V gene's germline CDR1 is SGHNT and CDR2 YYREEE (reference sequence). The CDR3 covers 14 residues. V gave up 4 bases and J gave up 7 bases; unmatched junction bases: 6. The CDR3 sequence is CASSVGQGRNEQFF. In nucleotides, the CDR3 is TGTGCCAGCAGCGTTGGACAGGGGAGAAATGAGCAGTTCTTC.

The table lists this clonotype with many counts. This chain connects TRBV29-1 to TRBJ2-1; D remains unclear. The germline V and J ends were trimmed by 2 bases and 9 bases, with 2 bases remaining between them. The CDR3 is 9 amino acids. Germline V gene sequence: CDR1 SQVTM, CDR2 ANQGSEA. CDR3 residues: CSVESEQFF. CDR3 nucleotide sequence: TGCAGCGTTGAAAGTGAGCAGTTCTTC.

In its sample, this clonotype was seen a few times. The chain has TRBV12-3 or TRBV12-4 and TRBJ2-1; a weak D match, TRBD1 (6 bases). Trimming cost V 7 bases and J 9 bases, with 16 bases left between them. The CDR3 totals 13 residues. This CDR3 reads CASNSGALSEQFF. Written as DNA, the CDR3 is TGTGCCAGCAACTCAGGGGCCTTGAGTGAGCAGTTCTTC.

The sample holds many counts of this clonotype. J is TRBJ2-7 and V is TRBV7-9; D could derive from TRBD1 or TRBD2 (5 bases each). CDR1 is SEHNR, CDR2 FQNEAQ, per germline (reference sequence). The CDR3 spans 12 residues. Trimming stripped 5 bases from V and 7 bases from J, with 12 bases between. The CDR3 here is CASSRRDPEQYF. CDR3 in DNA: TGTGCCAGCAGCAGACGGGACCCTGAGCAGTACTTC.

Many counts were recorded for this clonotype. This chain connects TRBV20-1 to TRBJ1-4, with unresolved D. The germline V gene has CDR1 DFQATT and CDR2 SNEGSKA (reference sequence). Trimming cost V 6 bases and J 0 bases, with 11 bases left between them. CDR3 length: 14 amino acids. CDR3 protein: CSASDGATNEKLFF. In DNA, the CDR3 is TGCAGTGCAAGTGACGGCGCAACTAATGAAAAACTGTTTTTT.

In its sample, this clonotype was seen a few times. DNA of the CDR3: TGTGCCAGTCCAAGTAATGGGGGGGAGCAGTTCTTC. Translated, it gives CASPSNGGEQFF. The V gene is TRBV19, the J gene TRBJ2-1; tentatively, D is TRBD2 (6 bases). CDR1 LNHDA and CDR2 SQIVND come from the germline V gene (reference sequence). The CDR3 contains 12 residues. Trimming took off 8 bases at V and 10 bases at J, with 15 bases between the two ends.

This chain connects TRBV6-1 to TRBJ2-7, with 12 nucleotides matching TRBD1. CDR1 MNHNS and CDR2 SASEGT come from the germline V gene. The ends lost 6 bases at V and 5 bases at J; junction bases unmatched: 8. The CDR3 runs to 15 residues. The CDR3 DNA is TGTGCCAGCAGAGGACCGGGACAGGGGGCAAACGAGCAGTACTTC. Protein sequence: CASRGPGQGANEQYF.

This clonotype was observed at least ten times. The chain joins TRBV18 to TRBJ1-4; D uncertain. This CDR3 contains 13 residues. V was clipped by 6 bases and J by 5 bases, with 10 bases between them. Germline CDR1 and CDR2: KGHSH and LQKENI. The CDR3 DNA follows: TGTGCCAGCTCCGACCGGAAAAATGAAAAACTGTTTTTT. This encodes CASSDRKNEKLFF. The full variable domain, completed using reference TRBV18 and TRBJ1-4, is NAGVMQNPRHLVRRRGQEARLRCSPMKGHSHVYWYRQLPEEGLKFMVYLQKENIIDESGMPKERFSAEFPKEGPSILRIQQVVRGDSAAYFCASSDRKNEKLFFGSGTQLSVL.

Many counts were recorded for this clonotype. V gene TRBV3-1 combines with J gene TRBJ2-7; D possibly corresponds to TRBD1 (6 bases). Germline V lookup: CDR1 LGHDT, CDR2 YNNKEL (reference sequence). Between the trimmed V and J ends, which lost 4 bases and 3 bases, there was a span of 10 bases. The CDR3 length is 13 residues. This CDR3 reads CASSRGQFYEQYF. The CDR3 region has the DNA TGTGCCAGCAGCCGAGGACAGTTCTACGAGCAGTACTTC.

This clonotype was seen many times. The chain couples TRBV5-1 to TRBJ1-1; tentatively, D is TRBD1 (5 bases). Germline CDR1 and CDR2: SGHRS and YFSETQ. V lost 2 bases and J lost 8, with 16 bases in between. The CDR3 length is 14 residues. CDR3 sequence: CASSFSAGPDEAFF. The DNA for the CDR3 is TGCGCCAGCAGCTTTAGTGCAGGGCCAGACGAAGCTTTCTTT.

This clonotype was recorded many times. The CDR3 bases are TGTGCCATCAGAGCGGGACAGGGCTACGGCTACACCTTC. Residues: CAIRAGQGYGYTF. This sequence joins TRBV10-3 and TRBJ1-2, with 9 bases identical to TRBD1. The length of the CDR3 is 13 residues. After removal of 6 bases from V and 8 bases from J, the junction contained 7 bases not matched to a gene. Looked up from germline, CDR1 is ENHRY and CDR2 is SYGVKD.

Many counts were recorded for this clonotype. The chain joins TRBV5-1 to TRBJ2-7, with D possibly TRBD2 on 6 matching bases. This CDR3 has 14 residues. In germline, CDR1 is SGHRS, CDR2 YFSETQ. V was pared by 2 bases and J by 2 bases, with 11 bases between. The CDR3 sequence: CASSFAGPPYEQYF. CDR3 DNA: TGCGCCAGCAGCTTTGCGGGGCCGCCCTACGAGCAGTACTTC. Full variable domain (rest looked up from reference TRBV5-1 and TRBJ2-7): KAGVTQTPRYLIKTRGQQVTLSCSPISGHRSVSWYQQTPGQGLQFLFEYFSETQRNKGNFPGRFSGRQFSNSRSEMNVSTLELGDSALYLCASSFAGPPYEQYFGPGTRLTVT.

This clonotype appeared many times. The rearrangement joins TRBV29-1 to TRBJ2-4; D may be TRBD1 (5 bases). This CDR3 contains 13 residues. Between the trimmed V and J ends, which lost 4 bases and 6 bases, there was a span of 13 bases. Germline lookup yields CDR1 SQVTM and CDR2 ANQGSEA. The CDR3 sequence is CSVVRQGGNIQYF. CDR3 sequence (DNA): TGCAGCGTTGTTCGGCAGGGTGGAAACATTCAGTACTTC. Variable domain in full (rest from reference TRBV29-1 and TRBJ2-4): SAVISQKPSRDICQRGTSLTIQCQVDSQVTMMFWYRQQPGQSLTLIATANQGSEATYESGFVIDKFPISRPNLTFSTLTVSNMSPEDSSIYLCSVVRQGGNIQYFGAGTRLSVL.

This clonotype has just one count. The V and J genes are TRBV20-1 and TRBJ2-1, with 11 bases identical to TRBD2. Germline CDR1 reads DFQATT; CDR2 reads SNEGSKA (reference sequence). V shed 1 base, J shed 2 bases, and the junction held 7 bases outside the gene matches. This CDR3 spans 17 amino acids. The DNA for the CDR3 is TGCAGTGCTAGAGTCGAGGGACTAGCGGAAACCTACAATGAGCAGTTCTTC. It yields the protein CSARVEGLAETYNEQFF.

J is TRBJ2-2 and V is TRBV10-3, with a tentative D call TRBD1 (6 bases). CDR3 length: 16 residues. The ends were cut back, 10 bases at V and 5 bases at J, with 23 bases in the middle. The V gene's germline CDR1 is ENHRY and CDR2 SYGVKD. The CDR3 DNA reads TGTGCCACGTATAAAGCGGTCCCACAGGGAACCGGGGAGCTGTTTTTT. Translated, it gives CATYKAVPQGTGELFF.

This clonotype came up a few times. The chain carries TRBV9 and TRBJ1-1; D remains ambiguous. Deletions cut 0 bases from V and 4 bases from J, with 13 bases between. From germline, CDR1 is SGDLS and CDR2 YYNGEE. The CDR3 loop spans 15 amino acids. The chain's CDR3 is CASSVDGDLSTEAFF. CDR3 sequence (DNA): TGTGCCAGCAGCGTAGACGGCGATTTAAGCACTGAAGCTTTCTTT.

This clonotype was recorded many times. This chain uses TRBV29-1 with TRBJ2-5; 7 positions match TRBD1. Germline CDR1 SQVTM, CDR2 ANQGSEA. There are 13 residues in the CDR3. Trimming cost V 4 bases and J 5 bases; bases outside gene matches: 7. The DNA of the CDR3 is TGCAGCGTTGGTGGCAGGGGGTTTGAGACCCAGTACTTC. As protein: CSVGGRGFETQYF.

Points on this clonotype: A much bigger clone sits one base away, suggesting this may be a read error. CDR3 in DNA: TGTGCCAGCAGCGGGAGTACGTACATTGAGCAGTTCTTC. It is translated as CASSGSTYIEQFF. The V and J genes are TRBV11-3 and TRBJ2-1; weak D call: TRBD2 (5 bases). Germline assignment: CDR1 SGHNT and CDR2 YENEEA. The length of the CDR3 is 13 residues. Full variable domain (remainder filled in from reference TRBV11-3 and TRBJ2-1): EAGVVQSPRYKIIEKKQPVAFWCNPISGHNTLYWYLQNLGQGPELLIRYENEEAVDDSQLPKDRFSAERLKGVDSTLKIQPAELGDSAVYLCASSGSTYIEQFFGPGTRLTVL.

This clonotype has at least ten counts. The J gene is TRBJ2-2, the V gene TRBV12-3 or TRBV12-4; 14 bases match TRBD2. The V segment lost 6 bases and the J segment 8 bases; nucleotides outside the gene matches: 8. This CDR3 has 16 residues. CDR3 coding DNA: TGTGCCAGCAGCCCGGGACTAGCGGGAGTTGGGGGGGAGCTGTTTTTT. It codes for CASSPGLAGVGGELFF.

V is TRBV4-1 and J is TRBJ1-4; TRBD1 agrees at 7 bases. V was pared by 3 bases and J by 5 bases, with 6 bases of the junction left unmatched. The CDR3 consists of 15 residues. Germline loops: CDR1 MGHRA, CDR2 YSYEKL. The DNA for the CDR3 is TGCGCCAGCAGCCACTACGGGACAGTCAATGAAAAACTGTTTTTT. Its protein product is CASSHYGTVNEKLFF.

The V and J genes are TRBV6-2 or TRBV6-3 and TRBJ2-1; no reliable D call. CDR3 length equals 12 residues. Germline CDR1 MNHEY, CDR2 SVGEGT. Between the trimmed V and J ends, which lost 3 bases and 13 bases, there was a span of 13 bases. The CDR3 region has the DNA TGTGCCAGCAGTTATAAAGCCCCTAAACAGTTCTTC. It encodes CASSYKAPKQFF.

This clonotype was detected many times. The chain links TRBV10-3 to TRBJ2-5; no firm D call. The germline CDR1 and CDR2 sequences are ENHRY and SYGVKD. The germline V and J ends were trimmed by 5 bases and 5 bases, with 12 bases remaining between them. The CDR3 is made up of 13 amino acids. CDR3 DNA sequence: TGTGCCATCAGTCCTGGGATGGGGGAGACCCAGTACTTC. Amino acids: CAISPGMGETQYF.

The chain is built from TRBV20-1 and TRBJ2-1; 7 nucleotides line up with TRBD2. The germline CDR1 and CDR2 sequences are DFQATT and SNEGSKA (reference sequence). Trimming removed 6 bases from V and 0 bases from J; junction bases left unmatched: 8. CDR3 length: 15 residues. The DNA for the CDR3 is TGCAGTGCGACCGGGAGGCCCGGCTCCTACAATGAGCAGTTCTTC. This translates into CSATGRPGSYNEQFF.